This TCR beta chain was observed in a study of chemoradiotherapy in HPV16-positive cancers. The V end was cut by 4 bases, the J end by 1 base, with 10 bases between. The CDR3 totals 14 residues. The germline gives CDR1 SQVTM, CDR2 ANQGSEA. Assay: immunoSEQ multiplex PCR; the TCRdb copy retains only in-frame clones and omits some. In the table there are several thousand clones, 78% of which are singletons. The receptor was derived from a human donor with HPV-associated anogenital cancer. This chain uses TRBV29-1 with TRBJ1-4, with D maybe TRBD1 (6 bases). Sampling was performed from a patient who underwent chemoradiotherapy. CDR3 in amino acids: CSVGQAGTNEKLFF. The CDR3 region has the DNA TGCAGCGTTGGACAGGCGGGAACTAATGAAAAACTGTTTTTT.